These 9 T cell receptor beta chains were sequenced from one sample in a study of cytomegalovirus exposure and HLA in healthy donors. PCR employed 60 Vbeta and 13 Jbeta primers. Measured with immunoSEQ multiplex PCR; TCRdb has only the in-frame clones, and not every one. The sample lists fewer than 75,000 clones; roughly four fifths were seen once. The specimen was PBMCs. These receptors were obtained from a man between 70 and 80 years old in good health and CMV-seronegative.

The chain joins TRBV7-2 to TRBJ2-1, with a possible D match to TRBD1 (7 bases). The CDR3 is 16 amino acids. Looked up from germline, CDR1 is SGHTA and CDR2 is FQGNSA. Trimming pared 1 base from V and 13 bases from J, leaving 23 bases between. The CDR3 region is CASSLEGRGAPRAQFF. The CDR3, as DNA: TGTGCCAGCAGCTTAGAGGGCAGGGGGGCCCCACGGGCCCAGTTCTTC.

This clone was seen more than once but under ten times. This chain uses TRBV28 with TRBJ1-3; the D is unclear. Germline CDR1 reads MDHEN; CDR2 reads SYDVKM. Trimming shortened V by 4 bases and J by 3 bases, and 13 bases separated the two germline ends. The CDR3 spans 15 residues. The CDR3 loop is CASSSPYTFGNTIYF. CDR3 sequence (DNA): TGTGCCAGCAGTTCCCCTTATACATTTGGAAACACCATATATTTT.

The V call is TRBV15, the J call TRBJ2-3; D remains ambiguous. Germline CDR1 is LNHNV and CDR2 is YYDKDF (reference sequence). The V and J ends lost 0 bases and 3 bases respectively, with 7 bases between them. This CDR3 spans 14 amino acids. The CDR3 here is CATSRDGSTDTQYF. The CDR3 bases are TGTGCCACCAGCAGAGATGGCTCGACAGATACGCAGTATTTT. Filled out from reference TRBV15 and TRBJ2-3, the complete variable domain reads DAMVIQNPRYQVTQFGKPVTLSCSQTLNHNVMYWYQQKSSQAPKLLFHYYDKDFNNEADTPDNFQSRRPNTSFCFLDIRSPGLGDTAMYLCATSRDGSTDTQYFGPGTRLTVL.

The sample holds one count of this clone. The chain links TRBV6-4 to TRBJ2-5; TRBD2 might be the D (5 bases). V lost 6 bases, J lost 7 bases, and 21 bases lay in between. This CDR3 spans 15 amino acids. Germline loops: CDR1 MRHNA, CDR2 SNTAGT. CDR3 region: CASSEDSAALATQYF. Here the CDR3 DNA reads TGTGCCAGCAGCGAGGACTCGGCTGCGTTGGCGACCCAGTACTTC.

The V gene is TRBV21-1, the J gene TRBJ2-2; TRBD1 was called by the table and not checked on the DNA. TRBV21-1 is tagged as a pseudogene. CDR3 size: 16 residues. DNA of the CDR3: TGTGCCAGCAGTCACGGACAGACCCAGGGCACCGGGGAGCTGTTTTTT. It codes for CASSHGQTQGTGELFF.

The rearrangement joins TRBV30 to TRBJ1-3; 10 bases are shared with TRBD1. Germline CDR1 and CDR2: GTSNPN and SVGIG (reference sequence). CDR3 length: 15 residues. The V gene end was trimmed by 4 bases and the J gene end by 6 bases; junction bases not matched to a gene: 9. In DNA form, the CDR3 reads TGTGCCTGGATAGTGCGGGACAGGGGAGAAAACACCATATATTTT. Encoded protein: CAWIVRDRGENTIYF.

The chain couples TRBV9 to TRBJ1-4; D perhaps matches TRBD1 (5 bases). Trimming pared 3 bases from V and 5 bases from J, leaving 14 bases between. Germline CDR1 is SGDLS and CDR2 is YYNGEE. The CDR3 contains 15 residues. DNA for the CDR3: TGTGCCAGCAGCGAACGACAGTCGGAGAATGAAAAACTGTTTTTT. This gives the protein CASSERQSENEKLFF.

The chain uses TRBV7-2 and TRBJ1-2; TRBD1 matches 7 bases. This CDR3 comprises 14 residues. V was pared by 1 base and J by 5 bases, with 4 bases of the junction left unmatched. CDR1 is SGHTA, CDR2 FQGNSA, per germline. This chain's CDR3 is CASSLVSGGYGYTF. The DNA of the CDR3 is TGTGCCAGCAGCTTAGTTTCAGGGGGGTATGGCTACACCTTC.

In regard to this clone: Other DNA sequences from this sample encode an identical CDR3 as well. V and J are TRBV6-1 and TRBJ1-1, with 7 positions matching TRBD1. The CDR3 has 12 amino acids. The germline gives CDR1 MNHNS, CDR2 SASEGT. With 8 bases clipped from V and 2 bases from J, the junction kept 2 bases outside the gene matches. CDR3 DNA: TGTGCCAGCGGGGACAGTAACACTGAAGCTTTCTTT. Protein sequence: CASGDSNTEAFF.